These T cell receptor beta chains were read from a single sample in a study of CD8+ T cells in alopecia areata. This table comes from immunoSEQ multiplex PCR, and its TCRdb copy is limited to in-frame clones, with some not included. The table includes some 210,000 clones, 66% detected once. The input for sequencing was CD4+ T cells sorted from blood, taken at approximately week 42, from a patient treated with tofacitinib. These receptors originate from a human donor with alopecia areata. CDR3s include the opening cysteine and the closing phenylalanine or tryptophan. The D gene is left open where the match is weak. Expanded clones are given a class, and other clones once, few, many or no size at all.

D: .; J: TRBJ1-6; size: .; V: TRBV5-1; CDR3: CASSLAGGDRGSPLHF; DNA: TGCGCCAGCAGCTTGGCGGGGGGCGACCGGGGATCACCCCTCCACTTT
D: TRBD2; J: TRBJ2-3; size: .; V: TRBV9; CDR3: CASSVVGRGSTDTQYF; DNA: TGTGCCAGCAGCGTAGTTGGGCGGGGGAGCACAGATACGCAGTATTTT
D: .; J: TRBJ1-2; size: .; V: TRBV4-3; CDR3: CASSQEARGGGYTF; DNA: TGCGCCAGCAGCCAAGAGGCCAGGGGAGGTGGCTACACCTTC
D: .; J: TRBJ2-3; size: medium-sized; V: TRBV7-2; CDR3: CASSLDRGTQYF; DNA: TGTGCCAGCAGCTTAGATCGTGGTACGCAGTATTTT
D: .; J: TRBJ2-2; size: .; V: TRBV25-1; CDR3: CAVGDQNTGELFF; DNA: TGTGCGGTGGGGGATCAGAACACCGGGGAGCTGTTTTTT
D: .; J: TRBJ2-7; size: .; V: TRBV9; CDR3: CASSVDGGYEQYF; DNA: TGTGCCAGCAGCGTAGACGGAGGATACGAGCAGTACTTC
D: .; J: TRBJ1-1; size: .; V: TRBV9; CDR3: CASSSGTQAEAFF; DNA: TGTGCCAGCAGCAGCGGGACCCAGGCAGAAGCTTTCTTT
D: .; J: TRBJ2-7; size: few; V: TRBV4-2; CDR3: CASSQEGGEQYF; DNA: TGTGCCAGCAGCCAAGAAGGGGGGGAGCAGTACTTC
D: TRBD1; J: TRBJ1-4; size: few; V: TRBV29-1; CDR3: CSVEETRGSGEKLFF; DNA: TGCAGCGTTGAAGAAACCAGGGGGTCAGGTGAAAAACTGTTTTTT
D: TRBD1; J: TRBJ1-5; size: few; V: TRBV6-6; CDR3: CASSRGTGFSNQPQHF; DNA: TGTGCCAGCTCCCGGGGGACAGGGTTTAGCAATCAGCCCCAGCATTTT
D: .; J: TRBJ2-3; size: .; V: TRBV7-3; CDR3: CASSLLGGDTQYF; DNA: TGTGCCAGCAGCTTATTAGGCGGGGATACGCAGTATTTT
D: .; J: TRBJ2-7; size: .; V: TRBV6-1; CDR3: CASSEHLPGQGYEQYF; DNA: TGTGCCAGCAGTGAACACCTACCCGGCCAGGGGTACGAGCAGTACTTC
D: TRBD2; J: TRBJ2-3; size: once; V: TRBV6-5; CDR3: CASRIAGATTDTQYF; DNA: TGTGCCAGCAGGATAGCGGGGGCCACCACAGATACGCAGTATTTT
D: .; J: TRBJ1-1; size: .; V: TRBV11-2; CDR3: CASSVRVEGTEAFF; DNA: TGTGCCAGCAGCGTTCGGGTCGAGGGAACTGAAGCTTTCTTT
D: .; J: TRBJ1-3; size: .; V: TRBV5-6; CDR3: CASTFRDGSSGNTIYF; DNA: TGTGCCAGCACCTTCCGGGACGGGAGCTCTGGAAACACCATATATTTT